One and the same sample provided the 7 T cell receptor beta chains below, sequenced in a study of T cell responses to AZD1222 COVID-19 vaccine. The method was immunoSEQ multiplex PCR; TCRdb's version includes in-frame clones alone and lacks a portion of them. This sample has 250,000 or so clones, with 80% to 95% found just once. This specimen was peripheral blood, taken on day 0 of AZD1222 vaccination. Receptors originate from an adult in good health.

The rearrangement links TRBV6-5 to TRBJ2-1, with D possibly being TRBD1 (5 bases). CDR1 and CDR2 from the germline V gene are MNHEY and SVGAGI. The ends were cut back, 2 bases at V and 4 bases at J, with 15 bases in the middle. The CDR3 loop spans 16 amino acids. CDR3 protein: CASSYQIQVVYNEQFF. The CDR3, as DNA: TGTGCCAGCAGTTACCAGATACAGGTAGTTTACAATGAGCAGTTCTTC.

This chain joins TRBV27 and TRBJ2-7; 7 bases match TRBD1. V lost 5 bases and J lost 1; bases outside the gene matches: 5. Germline V gene data show CDR1 as MNHEY and CDR2 as SMNVEV (reference sequence). This CDR3 is 14 amino acids long. CDR3 bases: TGTGCCAGCAGTGGACAGGTTGGGTCCTACGAGCAGTACTTC. It encodes CASSGQVGSYEQYF.

This clone was picked up one time. CDR3 coding DNA: TGTGCCAGTAATAGAGGAGGGTTGGATGGCTACACCTTC. Translation gives CASNRGGLDGYTF. This chain links TRBV19 with TRBJ1-2; unclear D gene. Per the germline V gene, CDR1 is LNHDA and CDR2 is SQIVND (reference sequence). There are 13 residues in the CDR3. Between the trimmed V and J ends, which lost 7 bases and 6 bases, there was a span of 15 bases.

The table lists this clone with a few counts. J is TRBJ1-4 and V is TRBV7-8; a weak D match, TRBD1 (6 bases). Germline CDR1 is SGHVS and CDR2 is FQNEAQ. This CDR3 spans 15 amino acids. Trimming cost V 7 bases and J 7 bases, with 19 bases left between them. CDR3 DNA: TGTGCCAGCACTCTTAGAACAGGGCTTTCTGAAAAACTGTTTTTT. Amino acids: CASTLRTGLSEKLFF.

The chain employs TRBV5-1 and TRBJ2-2; D unresolved. With 4 bases removed from V and 0 bases from J, the gap between germline ends came to 16 bases. Germline CDR1 reads SGHRS; CDR2 reads YFSETQ. The length of the CDR3 is 17 residues. CDR3 sequence reads: CASSPRHSAANTGELFF. The DNA for the CDR3 is TGCGCCAGCAGCCCTCGGCACTCGGCCGCGAACACCGGGGAGCTGTTTTTT.

The chain carries TRBV29-1 and TRBJ2-1; D call uncertain. The length of the CDR3 is 12 residues. Trimming removed 6 bases from V and 10 bases from J, with 16 bases in between. Germline assignment: CDR1 SQVTM and CDR2 ANQGSEA. The CDR3 sequence is CSVLRRIGEQFF. The DNA for the CDR3 is TGCAGCGTGCTGCGACGCATCGGGGAGCAGTTCTTC.

V usage is TRBV4-1 and J usage is TRBJ1-2; tentatively, D is TRBD1 (5 bases). The CDR3 loop spans 14 amino acids. CDR1 is MGHRA, CDR2 YSYEKL, per germline. V dropped 0 bases and J dropped 1 base, with 6 bases sitting between them. The CDR3 DNA follows: TGCGCCAGCAGCCAAGACGACAGTAACTATGGCTACACCTTC. It translates to CASSQDDSNYGYTF.